The 19 T cell receptor beta chains in this list originate from one sample, sequenced in a study of T cell repertoires in cytomegalovirus infection. TCRdb fed the reads into MiXCR, producing one record per CDR3 protein. The data contain 250,000 to 300,000 distinct CDR3 sequences, about 23% of them singletons. The sequenced sample consisted of PBMCs. The source is a human donor in good health (CMV status not recorded). Some clones in this sample may be carry-over from other donors' samples.

This clonotype was picked up many times. The gene calls are TRBV20-1 and TRBJ2-1; the D is unclear. The CDR3 is made up of 13 amino acids. CDR1 and CDR2 from the germline V gene are DFQATT and SNEGSKA (reference sequence). Trimming took off 0 bases at V and 9 bases at J, with 12 bases between the two ends. The CDR3 loop reads CSARDQGSPEQFF. CDR3 sequence (DNA): TGCAGTGCTAGAGATCAAGGATCCCCTGAGCAGTTCTTC.

The chain links TRBV28 to TRBJ2-5; 9 nucleotides agree with TRBD2. The CDR3 length is 15 residues. Germline-derived CDR1 and CDR2 are MDHEN and SYDVKM. V dropped 5 bases and J dropped 1; count of bases not matched to a gene: 5. CDR3 in DNA: TGTGCCAGCAGTCTTAGCGGGGGAGGCCAAGAGACCCAGTACTTC. Protein product: CASSLSGGGQETQYF.

This chain uses TRBV7-2 with TRBJ2-2; 8 bases line up with TRBD2. The length of the CDR3 is 15 residues. CDR1 SGHTA and CDR2 FQGNSA come from the germline V gene. V dropped 5 bases and J dropped 7; count of bases not matched to a gene: 9. The CDR3 reads CASSHGLAEHGELFF. The CDR3 DNA follows: TGTGCCAGCAGCCATGGACTAGCTGAGCACGGGGAGCTGTTTTTT.

Many counts were recorded for this clonotype. The rearrangement uses TRBV27 and TRBJ2-7; a weak D match, TRBD2 (5 bases). The CDR3 extends over 15 amino acids. Germline V lookup: CDR1 MNHEY, CDR2 SMNVEV (reference sequence). V dropped 5 bases and J dropped 6 bases, with 20 bases sitting between them. The CDR3 sequence: CASSTLATRRREQYF. The CDR3 DNA reads TGTGCCAGCAGTACGCTGGCAACCCGGAGGCGCGAGCAGTACTTC.

This clonotype came up a few times. This chain connects TRBV29-1 to TRBJ1-4; no clear D. V shed 4 bases and J shed 5 bases, with 8 bases lying between them. CDR3 size: 12 residues. Germline CDR1 SQVTM, CDR2 ANQGSEA. The DNA for the CDR3 is TGCAGCGTTGGAGTGACAAATGAAAAACTGTTTTTT. This gives the protein CSVGVTNEKLFF.

This clonotype was seen only a few times. The chain has TRBV19 and TRBJ1-1, with a weak D call TRBD1 (6 bases). The V end was cut by 6 bases, the J end by 0 bases, with 11 bases between. The CDR3 has 14 amino acids. Per germline, CDR1 LNHDA and CDR2 SQIVND (reference sequence). The CDR3 bases are TGTGCCAGTAGCCTGACAGGAGTGAACACTGAAGCTTTCTTT. The encoded protein is CASSLTGVNTEAFF.

The rearrangement joins TRBV7-2 to TRBJ2-3, with 10 bases lining up with TRBD2. This CDR3 region has 15 residues. J gave up 4 bases and V 3 bases, and 4 bases lay outside the gene matches. Germline V CDR1 and CDR2: SGHTA, FQGNSA. The CDR3 DNA follows: TGTGCCAGCAGCTTTCTAGCGGGAGACCCAGATACGCAGTATTTT. Its translation: CASSFLAGDPDTQYF. Full variable domain (missing parts from reference TRBV7-2 and TRBJ2-3): GAGVSQSPSNKVTEKGKDVELRCDPISGHTALYWYRQSLGQGLEFLIYFQGNSAPDKSGLPSDRFSAERTGGSVSTLTIQRTQQEDSAVYLCASSFLAGDPDTQYFGPGTRLTVL.

This sequence joins TRBV10-3 and TRBJ2-2; 7 nucleotides agree with TRBD1. The CDR3 is 14 amino acids. V lost 9 bases and J lost 1; bases outside the gene matches: 5. The germline CDR1 and CDR2 sequences are ENHRY and SYGVKD. The CDR3 DNA reads TGTGCCATGACAGGGACCCTGAACACCGGGGAGCTGTTTTTT. Translating gives CAMTGTLNTGELFF.

This clonotype was seen many times. The rearrangement links TRBV7-6 to TRBJ1-1; no reliable D call. The CDR3 has 17 residues. Trimming took off 1 base at V and 0 bases at J, with 15 bases between the two ends. CDR1 and CDR2 from the germline V gene are SGHVS and FNYEAQ. The CDR3 region is CASSLVSAQRLNTEAFF. DNA for the CDR3: TGTGCCAGCAGCTTAGTATCCGCACAGAGATTGAACACTGAAGCTTTCTTT.

Here the CDR3 DNA reads TGTGCCAGCAGCCAAGCAGAAACCAATGAGCAGTTCTTC. As protein: CASSQAETNEQFF. The chain joins TRBV14 to TRBJ2-1, with D hard to call. CDR1 is SGHDN, CDR2 FVKESK, per germline. The CDR3 runs 13 residues. Trimming took 1 base from V and 6 from J, leaving 7 bases between them.

The CDR3 nucleotides read TGTGCCAGCAGCCCAGATGGGGGAGTAGGAAATCAGCCCCAGCATTTT. It translates to CASSPDGGVGNQPQHF. The rearrangement joins TRBV7-9 to TRBJ1-5, with D tentatively TRBD1 (5 bases). Germline assignment: CDR1 SEHNR and CDR2 FQNEAQ (reference sequence). V was clipped by 5 bases and J by 4 bases, with 18 bases between them. The CDR3 is made up of 16 amino acids.

The table lists this clonotype with a few counts. The chain carries TRBV19 and TRBJ1-2; 8 bases agree with TRBD1. Germline V lookup: CDR1 LNHDA, CDR2 SQIVND (reference sequence). The junction had 25 bases not matched to a gene; V was cut back by 5 bases and J by 8 bases. The CDR3 sequence is 19 residues long. This CDR3 is CASSPRDRGSLRWVRGYTF. CDR3 DNA: TGTGCCAGTAGTCCACGCGACAGGGGTTCCCTCCGGTGGGTACGAGGCTACACCTTC.

V gene TRBV7-2 combines with J gene TRBJ1-5; 7 positions agree with TRBD1. The V gene's germline CDR1 is SGHTA and CDR2 FQGNSA. Trimming removed 1 base from V and 0 bases from J; junction bases left unmatched: 6. The CDR3 sequence is 17 residues long. CDR3 region: CASSLVRGQYSNQPQHF. The CDR3 nucleotides read TGTGCCAGCAGCTTAGTCAGGGGACAGTATAGCAATCAGCCCCAGCATTTT.

This clonotype was observed a handful of times. V is TRBV27 and J is TRBJ2-7; D remains ambiguous. CDR1 is MNHEY, CDR2 SMNVEV, per germline (reference sequence). V was clipped by 6 bases and J by 3 bases, with 15 bases between them. The CDR3 is made up of 14 amino acids. The CDR3 bases are TGTGCCAGCAGCCCCCGTGGCCTGGGCTACGAGCAGTACGTC. Translating it yields CASSPRGLGYEQYV.

The chain carries TRBV6-6 and TRBJ1-3; D remains unclear. Trimming shortened V by 10 bases and J by 3 bases, and 13 bases separated the two germline ends. This CDR3 spans 13 amino acids. Looked up from germline, CDR1 is MNHNY and CDR2 is SVGAGI (reference sequence). CDR3 coding DNA: TGTGCCACTACGGACGGGAATGGAAACACCATATATTTT. Translated, it gives CATTDGNGNTIYF.

The sample holds a few counts of this clonotype. The V call is TRBV30, the J call TRBJ2-1; the match to TRBD2 covers 7 bases. Germline CDR1 is GTSNPN and CDR2 is SVGIG (reference sequence). This CDR3 spans 14 amino acids. Unmatched junction bases numbered 9, after V lost 0 bases and J lost 10 bases. The CDR3 DNA reads as TGTGCCTGGAGTGTACGCGGGACTACCCGAGAGCAGTTCTTC. Protein: CAWSVRGTTREQFF.

In this sample, this clonotype turned up a few times. The V call is TRBV10-3, the J call TRBJ2-1, with TRBD2 as a possible D gene (6 bases). CDR1 and CDR2 (germline): ENHRY, SYGVKD. The germline V and J ends were trimmed by 4 bases and 3 bases, with 13 bases remaining between them. This CDR3 spans 15 amino acids. The CDR3: CAISGSGENYNEQFF. The DNA of the CDR3 is TGTGCCATCAGTGGGTCGGGAGAGAACTACAATGAGCAGTTCTTC.

At least ten counts were recorded for this clonotype. The DNA for the CDR3 is TGTGCCAGCAGCTCCAGAGTGGTCTTGACAGGGAACAAAGAGCAGCCCCAGCATTTT. Protein sequence: CASSSRVVLTGNKEQPQHF. The genes are TRBV7-2 and TRBJ1-5; TRBD1 agrees at 7 bases. The CDR3 contains 19 residues. Losses at the gene ends were 4 bases for V and 7 bases for J; bases not matched to a gene: 22. Germline CDR1 and CDR2: SGHTA and FQGNSA.

The V call is TRBV11-2, the J call TRBJ1-5, with D unclear. The CDR3 sequence is 11 residues long. Germline values: CDR1 SGHAT, CDR2 FQNNGV. Deletions cut 1 base from V and 7 bases from J, with 2 bases between. The DNA of the CDR3 is TGTGCCAGCAGCTTAGTCCAGCCCCAGCATTTT. As protein: CASSLVQPQHF.